Presented here are 29 T cell receptor beta chains from one specimen sequenced in a study of somatic mutations in cytotoxic T cells in rheumatoid arthritis. Profiled with immunoSEQ multiplex PCR; TCRdb holds only in-frame clones, not every one. The sample has more than 15,000 clones; 70% to 85% are singletons. The sequencing sample was made of CD8+ T cells sorted from blood. These receptors all stem from a man in his 60s in good health.

The V gene is TRBV7-9, the J gene TRBJ2-1; possibly TRBD2 for D (5 bases). This CDR3 contains 15 residues. V was clipped by 9 bases and J by 3 bases, with 18 bases between them. Per the germline V gene, CDR1 is SEHNR and CDR2 is FQNEAQ (reference sequence). CDR3 nucleotide sequence: TGTGCCAGGCCATCCAAGCGGAGGTGCTACAATGAGCAGTTCTTC. It is translated as CARPSKRRCYNEQFF.

V usage is TRBV6-5 and J usage is TRBJ2-1; possibly TRBD2 for D (5 bases). Trimming pared 2 bases from V and 6 bases from J, leaving 11 bases between. CDR1 MNHEY and CDR2 SVGAGI come from the germline V gene. This CDR3 spans 14 amino acids. CDR3 bases: TGTGCCAGCAGTTACCCTGGACTGATCAATGAGCAGTTCTTC. It codes for CASSYPGLINEQFF.

The CDR3: CASSLADRGPLEQYF. DNA for the CDR3: TGTGCCAGCAGCTTAGCAGACAGGGGCCCCCTTGAGCAGTACTTC. The chain is built from TRBV7-6 and TRBJ2-7; 8 bases agree with TRBD1. The CDR3 has 15 residues. Trimming took 0 bases from V and 7 from J; bases not matched to a gene: 8. The V gene's germline CDR1 is SGHVS and CDR2 FNYEAQ.

The chain joins TRBV10-3 to TRBJ2-1; 10 nucleotides agree with TRBD1. The trim removed 6 bases at V and 6 bases at J, leaving 14 bases unmatched. The germline gives CDR1 ENHRY, CDR2 SYGVKD. This CDR3 has 17 amino acids. CDR3: CAISTSGQGFRVNEQFF. In DNA form, the CDR3 reads TGTGCCATCAGCACTTCGGGACAGGGGTTCAGGGTCAATGAGCAGTTCTTC.

V gene TRBV5-6 combines with J gene TRBJ1-6; the D is unclear. The CDR3 covers 16 residues. The V and J ends lost 0 bases and 0 bases respectively, with 7 bases between them. Germline CDR1 reads SGHDT; CDR2 reads YYEEEE. As DNA, the CDR3 is TGTGCCAGCAGCTTGGCCGGGTTCTCCTATAATTCACCCCTCCACTTT. Residues: CASSLAGFSYNSPLHF.

The CDR3 DNA is TGTGCCAGCAGCGTCTCATTGGACACGAACACTGAAGCTTTCTTT. Its protein product is CASSVSLDTNTEAFF. The chain links TRBV7-9 to TRBJ1-1, with D possibly matching TRBD1 (5 bases). Germline V gives CDR1 SEHNR, CDR2 FQNEAQ (reference sequence). Trimming cost V 5 bases and J 1 base, with 14 bases left between them. The CDR3 spans 15 residues. The full variable domain, with the rest looked up from reference TRBV7-9 and TRBJ1-1, is DTGVSQNPRHKITKRGQNVTFRCDPISEHNRLYWYRQTLGQGPEFLTYFQNEAQLEKSRLLSDRFSAERPKGSFSTLEIQRTEQGDSAMYLCASSVSLDTNTEAFFGQGTRLTVV.

The rearrangement uses TRBV29-1 and TRBJ2-6, with 7 bases fitting TRBD1. The J segment lost 1 base and the V segment lost 7 bases, leaving 13 bases of the junction unmatched. CDR3 length: 17 residues. Germline-derived CDR1 and CDR2 are SQVTM and ANQGSEA. CDR3 sequence reads: CSGQLGTENSGANVLTF. The CDR3 nucleotides read TGCAGCGGACAACTCGGGACAGAGAATTCTGGGGCCAACGTCCTGACTTTC.

The CDR3 DNA sequence: TGTGCCAGCAGCTCCGGGTCTGGGTATGGCTACACCTTC. Translating gives CASSSGSGYGYTF. The chain combines TRBV6-1 with TRBJ1-2, with unresolved D. Trimming removed 6 bases from V and 5 bases from J, with 13 bases in between. Germline-derived CDR1 and CDR2 are MNHNS and SASEGT. This CDR3 spans 13 amino acids.

The chain joins TRBV19 to TRBJ1-2; 7 nucleotides agree with TRBD1. Trimming took 6 bases from V and 0 from J; bases not matched to a gene: 13. The CDR3 sequence is 17 residues long. CDR1 and CDR2 (germline): LNHDA, SQIVND (reference sequence). CDR3 amino acids: CASSARDSRPSNYGYTF. Written as DNA, the CDR3 is TGTGCCAGTAGCGCCCGGGACAGCCGACCGTCTAACTATGGCTACACCTTC.

This chain links TRBV12-2 with TRBJ2-7; the table calls TRBD1, which could not be checked here. TRBV12-2 is a pseudogene. The CDR3 is made up of 14 amino acids. The CDR3 region has the DNA TGTCGCAAAGGGAGGGACAGGGACTACTACGAGCAGTACTTC. This sequence encodes CRKGRDRDYYEQYF.

V gene TRBV6-1 combines with J gene TRBJ2-1, with 10 bases aligning to TRBD2. Germline assignment: CDR1 MNHNS and CDR2 SASEGT. This CDR3 has 17 amino acids. After removal of 3 bases from V and 12 bases from J, the junction contained 17 bases not matched to a gene. CDR3 nucleotide sequence: TGTGCCAGCAGTGATAGGCCTAGCGGGGGTACCGTCCAGGTGCAGTTCTTC. It specifies CASSDRPSGGTVQVQFF.

The rearrangement links TRBV13 to TRBJ1-2; perhaps TRBD1 as D (6 bases). V was cut by 3 bases and J by 4 bases, with 12 bases left in between. The CDR3 has 14 amino acids. Germline V CDR1 and CDR2: PRHDT, FYEKMQ (reference sequence). The CDR3 sequence: CASSFRTGLYGYTF. The CDR3 bases are TGTGCCAGCAGCTTTCGAACAGGGCTCTATGGCTACACCTTC.

V gene TRBV10-3 combines with J gene TRBJ2-3, with TRBD2 matching over 7 bases. Germline values: CDR1 ENHRY, CDR2 SYGVKD. Trimming cost V 4 bases and J 7 bases; bases outside gene matches: 14. This CDR3 comprises 16 residues. The CDR3 loop reads CAISARLAQTPNTQYF. As DNA, the CDR3 is TGTGCCATCAGTGCTCGACTAGCCCAGACCCCCAATACGCAGTATTTT.

This clone appeared once. This rearrangement joins TRBV28 to TRBJ2-3, with 14 bases identical to TRBD2. With V trimmed by 5 bases and J by 6 bases, 7 bases remained unmatched. From germline, CDR1 is MDHEN and CDR2 SYDVKM. There are 16 residues in the CDR3. CDR3 DNA: TGTGCCAGCAGTCCAGGGACTAGCGGGAGTCCTGATACGCAGTATTTT. It yields the protein CASSPGTSGSPDTQYF. Variable domain in full (rest from reference TRBV28 and TRBJ2-3): DVKVTQSSRYLVKRTGEKVFLECVQDMDHENMFWYRQDPGLGLRLIYFSYDVKMKEKGDIPEGYSVSREKKERFSLILESASTNQTSMYLCASSPGTSGSPDTQYFGPGTRLTVL.

Remarks on this clone: A far larger clone is off by one base, so a read error is likely. This CDR3 is also generated by other DNA sequences in the sample. V gene TRBV29-1 combines with J gene TRBJ2-1; 9 bases agree with TRBD2. The V and J ends lost 6 bases and 6 bases, in that order; junction bases with no gene match: 6. This CDR3 region has 13 residues. Germline V gene data show CDR1 as SQVTM and CDR2 as ANQGSEA. In DNA form, the CDR3 reads TGCAGCGTGGGACTAGCAGAAATCAATGAGCAGTTCTTC. Amino acids: CSVGLAEINEQFF.

The count of this clone is one. The CDR3 reads CASSRGRNSYEQYF. The DNA of the CDR3 is TGTGCCAGTAGTCGTGGGAGGAACTCCTACGAGCAGTACTTC. The genes are TRBV19 and TRBJ2-7, with D possibly matching TRBD2 (6 bases). Trimming removed 5 bases at V and 0 bases at J, with 11 bases between. The germline gives CDR1 LNHDA, CDR2 SQIVND (reference sequence). CDR3 size: 14 residues.

By share, this clone counts as medium-sized (0.01 to 0.1%). V and J are TRBV19 and TRBJ1-6; TRBD1 matches 11 bases. This CDR3 is built from 14 residues. Germline V gene sequence: CDR1 LNHDA, CDR2 SQIVND (reference sequence). Trimming at V came to 7 bases and at J to 8 bases, leaving 4 bases not matched to a gene. CDR3 amino acids: CASTDRGLDSPLHF. DNA for the CDR3: TGTGCCAGTACGGACAGGGGGCTGGATTCACCCCTCCACTTT.

This chain joins TRBV13 and TRBJ2-7; 8 bases fit TRBD2. The CDR3 has 12 amino acids. CDR1 is PRHDT and CDR2 is FYEKMQ in the germline V gene (reference sequence). V lost 5 bases and J lost 7; bases outside the gene matches: 4. CDR3 sequence (DNA): TGTGCCAGCAGCCCGGGAGGGAGTGAGCAGTACTTC. This encodes CASSPGGSEQYF.

The chain carries TRBV5-1 and TRBJ2-1, with 8 bases identical to TRBD1. The junction had 0 bases not matched to a gene; V was cut back by 0 bases and J by 7 bases. CDR1 is SGHRS and CDR2 is YFSETQ in the germline V gene. This CDR3 contains 13 residues. CDR3 sequence reads: CASSLGQGNEQFF. The CDR3 coding sequence is TGCGCCAGCAGCTTGGGACAGGGGAATGAGCAGTTCTTC. The full variable domain, its missing parts supplied by reference TRBV5-1 and TRBJ2-1, is KAGVTQTPRYLIKTRGQQVTLSCSPISGHRSVSWYQQTPGQGLQFLFEYFSETQRNKGNFPGRFSGRQFSNSRSEMNVSTLELGDSALYLCASSLGQGNEQFFGPGTRLTVL.

The chain has TRBV7-2 and TRBJ2-1; D remains ambiguous. The CDR3 loop spans 15 amino acids. Deletions cut 1 base from V and 0 bases from J, with 7 bases between. Looked up from germline, CDR1 is SGHTA and CDR2 is FQGNSA. In DNA form, the CDR3 reads TGTGCCAGCAGCTTAGAGAGGAGCTCCTACAATGAGCAGTTCTTC. It codes for CASSLERSSYNEQFF. Drawing the rest from reference TRBV7-2 and TRBJ2-1, the complete variable domain is GAGVSQSPSNKVTEKGKDVELRCDPISGHTALYWYRQSLGQGLEFLIYFQGNSAPDKSGLPSDRFSAERTGGSVSTLTIQRTQQEDSAVYLCASSLERSSYNEQFFGPGTRLTVL.

The chain employs TRBV19 and TRBJ2-7; 11 bases map to TRBD1. Trimming cost V 5 bases and J 2 bases; bases outside gene matches: 5. CDR3 length equals 15 residues. Germline V gives CDR1 LNHDA, CDR2 SQIVND (reference sequence). The CDR3 spells CASSFRDRGTYEQYF. The CDR3 DNA reads as TGTGCCAGTAGTTTCCGGGACAGGGGGACCTACGAGCAGTACTTC.

This clone was seen a few times. The chain is built from TRBV29-1 and TRBJ2-7; maybe TRBD1 (6 bases). V lost 6 bases and J lost 2, with 11 bases in between. Germline V gives CDR1 SQVTM, CDR2 ANQGSEA. CDR3 length: 12 amino acids. The CDR3 DNA is TGCAGCGTACAACAGGGAGCCTACGAGCAGTACTTC. Encoded protein: CSVQQGAYEQYF.

V and J are TRBV6-1 and TRBJ1-1; 8 positions match TRBD1. There are 16 residues in the CDR3. J gave up 8 bases and V 1 base, and 12 bases lay outside the gene matches. CDR1 is MNHNS, CDR2 SASEGT, per germline. CDR3 sequence (DNA): TGTGCCAGCAGTGAAGGAGAATTTTGGACAGGGAACGAAGCTTTCTTT. Protein product: CASSEGEFWTGNEAFF.

This clone was recorded once. The chain links TRBV28 to TRBJ2-5; D is uncertain. V lost 2 bases, J lost 1 base, and 20 bases lay in between. CDR3 length: 18 amino acids. Germline CDR1 reads MDHEN; CDR2 reads SYDVKM. CDR3 loop: CASSLLPPLSGFQETQYF. The CDR3 DNA reads as TGTGCCAGCAGTTTACTCCCCCCCTTGTCGGGTTTCCAAGAGACCCAGTACTTC.

This clone was observed a handful of times. The chain combines TRBV9 with TRBJ2-7; D gene ambiguous. CDR1 is SGDLS, CDR2 YYNGEE, per germline. Between the trimmed V and J ends, which lost 0 bases and 5 bases, there was a span of 12 bases. There are 14 residues in the CDR3. CDR3 nucleotides: TGTGCCAGCAGCGTAGGTTACCCTCAGGACGAGCAGTACTTC. Translation gives CASSVGYPQDEQYF.

The J gene is TRBJ2-5, the V gene TRBV7-8; 8 bases fit TRBD2. V dropped 4 bases and J dropped 5; count of bases not matched to a gene: 9. This CDR3 is 15 amino acids long. Germline V lookup: CDR1 SGHVS, CDR2 FQNEAQ. The CDR3 loop is CASSYREGHSETQYF. CDR3 nucleotides: TGTGCCAGCAGCTACCGGGAGGGCCATTCGGAGACCCAGTACTTC.

This chain joins TRBV11-1 and TRBJ2-7; 8 bases line up with TRBD1. The CDR3 is 15 residues long. Germline V lookup: CDR1 SGHAT, CDR2 FQDESV (reference sequence). With V trimmed by 3 bases and J by 2 bases, 6 bases remained unmatched. DNA for the CDR3: TGTGCCAGCAGCTTGGGACAGGACCGTACCTACGAGCAGTACTTC. Translation gives CASSLGQDRTYEQYF.

V and J are TRBV19 and TRBJ2-3; 13 bases map to TRBD2. CDR3 size: 16 residues. Per germline, CDR1 LNHDA and CDR2 SQIVND (reference sequence). With V trimmed by 3 bases and J by 6 bases, 6 bases remained unmatched. The CDR3 DNA sequence: TGTGCCAGTAGTATCGTGGTGGGACTAGCGGGGGATACGCAGTATTTT. Its protein product is CASSIVVGLAGDTQYF.

The gene calls are TRBV19 and TRBJ2-7, with 8 bases matching TRBD2. The V and J ends lost 9 bases and 6 bases, in that order; junction bases with no gene match: 13. Germline-derived CDR1 and CDR2 are LNHDA and SQIVND (reference sequence). This CDR3 region has 14 residues. CDR3 amino acids: CASSLGGLASEQYF. CDR3 DNA sequence: TGTGCCAGCTCTCTCGGAGGACTAGCTAGCGAGCAGTACTTC.